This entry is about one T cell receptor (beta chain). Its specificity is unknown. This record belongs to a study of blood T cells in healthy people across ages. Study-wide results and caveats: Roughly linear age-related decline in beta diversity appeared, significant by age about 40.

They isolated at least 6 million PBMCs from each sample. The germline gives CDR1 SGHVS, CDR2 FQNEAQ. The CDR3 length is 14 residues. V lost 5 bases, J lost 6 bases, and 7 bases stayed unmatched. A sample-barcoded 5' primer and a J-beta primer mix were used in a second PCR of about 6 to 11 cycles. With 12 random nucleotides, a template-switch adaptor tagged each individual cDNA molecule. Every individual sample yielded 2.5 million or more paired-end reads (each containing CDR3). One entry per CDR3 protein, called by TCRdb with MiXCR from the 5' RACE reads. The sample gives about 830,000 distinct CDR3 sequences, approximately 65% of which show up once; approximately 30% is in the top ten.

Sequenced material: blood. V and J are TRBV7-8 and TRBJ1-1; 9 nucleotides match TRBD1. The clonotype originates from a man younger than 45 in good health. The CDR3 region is CASSNRGRVAEAFF. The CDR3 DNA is TGTGCCAGCAGCAACAGGGGGCGGGTCGCTGAAGCTTTCTTT.